Below, 22 T cell receptor beta chains from the same sample are listed, as sequenced in a study of shared clonotypes between healthy human individuals. Sequencing used immunoSEQ multiplex PCR; TCRdb keeps in-frame clones, though not all of them. The data contain roughly 2,000,000 clones, 93% of them seen just once; the ten biggest clones take up over 1.5%. As defined, naive CD8 cells were CD45RO-negative and positively selected for CCR7, with terminally differentiated effector memory CD45RA+ cells excluded. The sequenced sample consisted of naive CD8+ T cells from PBMCs. The source of these receptors is a man between 18 and 35 years old in good health. Some clones in this sample may be carry-over from other donors' samples.

The chain employs TRBV7-9 and TRBJ2-2; 8 bases agree with TRBD1. Germline CDR1 and CDR2: SEHNR and FQNEAQ (reference sequence). V was pared by 8 bases and J by 8 bases, with 4 bases of the junction left unmatched. The CDR3 loop spans 12 amino acids. The CDR3 here is CASGQGGGELFF. CDR3 nucleotide sequence: TGTGCCAGCGGACAGGGTGGAGGGGAGCTGTTTTTT.

The chain has TRBV9 and TRBJ2-7; 10 bases match TRBD2. The germline gives CDR1 SGDLS, CDR2 YYNGEE. V was clipped by 4 bases and J by 2 bases; unmatched bases: 3. This CDR3 contains 14 residues. The CDR3 nucleotides are TGTGCCAGCAGCCGCAGCGGGAGGGCCTACGAGCAGTACTTC. This translates into CASSRSGRAYEQYF.

As concerns this clone: Additional DNA sequences in this sample encode the identical CDR3. V gene TRBV11-2 combines with J gene TRBJ2-7; 9 bases agree with TRBD2. The CDR3 has 14 residues. The V gene end was trimmed by 5 bases and the J gene end by 0 bases; junction bases not matched to a gene: 2. CDR1 is SGHAT, CDR2 FQNNGV, per germline. The CDR3 DNA reads TGTGCCAGCAGCCTTAGCGGGAGCTCCTACGAGCAGTACTTC. Translation: CASSLSGSSYEQYF.

The rearrangement links TRBV7-9 to TRBJ2-1, with D perhaps matching TRBD1 (5 bases). Germline CDR1 is SEHNR and CDR2 is FQNEAQ (reference sequence). Trimming removed 7 bases at V and 9 bases at J, with 10 bases between. The CDR3 extends over 11 amino acids. Written as DNA, the CDR3 is TGTGCCAGCACTGGTAGGGGTGAGCAGTTCTTC. Protein: CASTGRGEQFF.

The V gene is TRBV11-2, the J gene TRBJ2-1; 13 nucleotides match TRBD2. Trimming cost V 5 bases and J 0 bases; bases outside gene matches: 7. This CDR3 region has 18 residues. Germline assignment: CDR1 SGHAT and CDR2 FQNNGV. CDR3 bases: TGTGCCAGCAGCCCCCCCGGGACTAGCGGGGCCTCCTACAATGAGCAGTTCTTC. Its protein is CASSPPGTSGASYNEQFF.

The CDR3: CAWSAGLGQYF. In DNA form, the CDR3 reads TGTGCCTGGAGTGCGGGTCTAGGGCAGTACTTC. The chain links TRBV30 to TRBJ2-7, with no clear D. Per germline, CDR1 GTSNPN and CDR2 SVGIG (reference sequence). V dropped 1 base and J dropped 9 bases, with 10 bases sitting between them. The CDR3 totals 11 residues.

This sequence joins TRBV7-2 and TRBJ2-3, with D possibly called TRBD1 or TRBD2 (5 bases each). V lost 5 bases, J lost 1 base, and 13 bases lay in between. The CDR3 is 15 amino acids. Germline V lookup: CDR1 SGHTA, CDR2 FQGNSA. The CDR3 protein is CASSHTTGRTDTQYF. CDR3 in DNA: TGTGCCAGCAGCCACACAACGGGGCGCACAGATACGCAGTATTTT.

The chain employs TRBV5-4 and TRBJ1-1; TRBD1 matches at 8 bases. Germline-derived CDR1 and CDR2 are SGHNT and YYREEE (reference sequence). V lost 2 bases and J lost 6; bases outside the gene matches: 6. The CDR3 spans 14 residues. CDR3 amino acids: CASSLDRGIAEAFF. The CDR3, as DNA: TGTGCCAGCAGCTTAGACAGGGGCATTGCTGAAGCTTTCTTT.

The CDR3 DNA reads TGTGCCTGGCACGCGGGACACGACTACGAGCAGTACTTC. It translates to CAWHAGHDYEQYF. The rearrangement joins TRBV30 to TRBJ2-7; D may match TRBD1 or TRBD2 (6 bases each). Germline CDR1 reads GTSNPN; CDR2 reads SVGIG (reference sequence). CDR3 length: 13 residues. V was trimmed by 5 bases and J by 3 bases, leaving 14 bases between them.

As regards this clone: Without the conserved terminal phenylalanine or tryptophan, this CDR3 likely stems from a read error. No DNA is shown, since the ends of the CDR3 on it are uncertain; the CDR3 is the one TCRdb lists. The V gene is TRBV4-1, the J gene TRBJ2-7; the table names TRBD1, a call not compared with the DNA. Germline CDR1 is MGHRA and CDR2 is YSYEKL. The CDR3 contains 13 residues when both ends are counted. This CDR3 is CASSHPGGSSFRL.

This chain connects TRBV10-2 to TRBJ1-2; possibly TRBD1 for D (5 bases). Germline V gene data show CDR1 as WSHSY and CDR2 as SAAADI. V shed 4 bases and J shed 8 bases, with 14 bases lying between them. The CDR3 length is 13 residues. CDR3 region: CASSGDGPIGYTF. The CDR3 DNA reads TGCGCCAGCAGTGGGGACGGCCCCATAGGCTACACCTTC.

The V gene is TRBV6-5, the J gene TRBJ1-2; D gene unclear. The germline gives CDR1 MNHEY, CDR2 SVGAGI. V lost 8 bases, J lost 1 base, and 14 bases lay in between. This CDR3 region has 14 residues. The DNA of the CDR3 is TGTGCCAGCCTCCGTTTGGACGATAACTATGGCTACACCTTC. It is translated as CASLRLDDNYGYTF.

The rearrangement joins TRBV27 to TRBJ2-7; D unclear. Per germline, CDR1 MNHEY and CDR2 SMNVEV (reference sequence). The V gene lost 5 bases and the J gene lost 4 bases, with 15 bases spanning the gap. The CDR3 runs to 14 residues. The CDR3, as DNA: TGTGCCAGCAGTCTCTCCGGACGGAGATACGAGCAGTACTTC. This encodes CASSLSGRRYEQYF.

Here the CDR3 DNA reads TGCGCCAGCAGCTTGGGAGGTCTGACGCAAAGCCGGGGCGACGAGCAGTACTTC. Translating it yields CASSLGGLTQSRGDEQYF. The chain employs TRBV5-1 and TRBJ2-7; the D gene could be TRBD1 or TRBD2 (5 bases each). Germline V gene lookup returns CDR1 SGHRS and CDR2 YFSETQ. Trimming stripped 0 bases from V and 5 bases from J, with 24 bases between. The CDR3 is 18 amino acids. The full variable domain, rest sourced from reference TRBV5-1 and TRBJ2-7, is KAGVTQTPRYLIKTRGQQVTLSCSPISGHRSVSWYQQTPGQGLQFLFEYFSETQRNKGNFPGRFSGRQFSNSRSEMNVSTLELGDSALYLCASSLGGLTQSRGDEQYFGPGTRLTVT.

Concerning this clone: The sample carries other DNA sequences with the same CDR3. This chain links TRBV9 with TRBJ2-7; a possible D gene is TRBD2 (5 bases). Between the trimmed V and J ends, which lost 2 bases and 0 bases, there was a span of 12 bases. CDR3 length: 15 residues. In germline, CDR1 is SGDLS, CDR2 YYNGEE. CDR3 sequence reads: CASSVGGPSSYEQYF. Written as DNA, the CDR3 is TGTGCCAGCAGCGTGGGCGGGCCAAGCTCCTACGAGCAGTACTTC.

The V and J genes are TRBV4-3 and TRBJ2-2; D may be TRBD2 (5 bases). Germline CDR1 reads LGHNA; CDR2 reads YSLEER. Trimming pared 1 base from V and 1 base from J, leaving 7 bases between. This CDR3 spans 15 amino acids. In DNA, the CDR3 is TGCGCCAGCAGCCAAGGGGGAGTGAACACCGGGGAGCTGTTTTTT. Translating gives CASSQGGVNTGELFF.

J is TRBJ2-1 and V is TRBV7-2; a weak D match, TRBD2 (7 bases). This CDR3 spans 17 amino acids. V was cut by 5 bases and J by 4 bases, with 21 bases left in between. The germline V gene encodes CDR1 SGHTA and CDR2 FQGNSA. The CDR3 is CASSGHRVAGEYNEQFF. CDR3 sequence (DNA): TGTGCCAGCAGCGGACACAGGGTTGCGGGAGAATACAATGAGCAGTTCTTC.

The chain is built from TRBV7-8 and TRBJ1-4; TRBD1 might be the D (5 bases). V was cut by 5 bases and J by 5 bases, with 15 bases left in between. CDR1 and CDR2 from the germline V gene are SGHVS and FQNEAQ. The CDR3 runs to 15 residues. CDR3 coding DNA: TGTGCCAGCAGCCCGCCTCCGGGGCGGAATGAAAAACTGTTTTTT. It yields the protein CASSPPPGRNEKLFF.

This rearrangement joins TRBV6-5 to TRBJ1-1, with TRBD1 as a possible D gene (6 bases). V lost 2 bases, J lost 4 bases, and 11 bases lay in between. CDR1 and CDR2 from the germline V gene are MNHEY and SVGAGI. The CDR3 is 14 residues long. In nucleotides, the CDR3 is TGTGCCAGCAGTTACGGGCAGGGGACCACTGAAGCTTTCTTT. The encoded protein is CASSYGQGTTEAFF.

The V call is TRBV5-1, the J call TRBJ1-4; possible D gene TRBD1, 5 bases. Germline V lookup: CDR1 SGHRS, CDR2 YFSETQ. V was trimmed by 4 bases and J by 4 bases, leaving 14 bases between them. This CDR3 has 15 residues. CDR3 loop: CASSQFRGDNEKLFF. The CDR3 DNA sequence: TGCGCCAGCAGCCAATTCCGAGGGGATAATGAAAAACTGTTTTTT. The full variable domain, rest sourced from reference TRBV5-1 and TRBJ1-4, is KAGVTQTPRYLIKTRGQQVTLSCSPISGHRSVSWYQQTPGQGLQFLFEYFSETQRNKGNFPGRFSGRQFSNSRSEMNVSTLELGDSALYLCASSQFRGDNEKLFFGSGTQLSVL.

CDR3: CASSSRDRASDYTF. CDR3 DNA sequence: TGTGCCAGCAGCAGCCGGGACAGGGCCTCCGACTACACCTTC. The rearrangement links TRBV27 to TRBJ1-2; 9 nucleotides agree with TRBD1. V lost 6 bases, J lost 10 bases, and 12 bases stayed unmatched. Germline assignment: CDR1 MNHEY and CDR2 SMNVEV (reference sequence). This CDR3 region has 14 residues.

The chain couples TRBV27 to TRBJ2-1; 11 nucleotides align to TRBD2. The CDR3 covers 16 residues. The germline CDR1 and CDR2 sequences are MNHEY and SMNVEV (reference sequence). The V and J ends lost 4 bases and 4 bases, in that order; junction bases with no gene match: 6. Written as DNA, the CDR3 is TGTGCCAGCAGTTACCCCGGGACTAGCGGATACAATGAGCAGTTCTTC. Its translation: CASSYPGTSGYNEQFF.